The 31 T cell receptor beta chains below were found in one sample sequenced in a study of T cells in Graves' hyperthyroidism and ophthalmopathy. Amplified regions were TCR beta CDR3 sequences from RNA transcripts. A first-round RT-PCR of the TCR CDR3 used the HTBI primer set. MiXCR, run by TCRdb on the multiplex PCR reads, gives a single entry per CDR3 protein. The sample has 550,000 to 600,000 distinct CDR3 sequences; around 46% are singletons. Sequencing was carried out using peripheral blood or thyroid tissue (not recorded which). The receptors stem from an adult woman with Graves' disease, either hyperthyroidism or ophthalmopathy (not recorded which).

The V gene is TRBV11-2, the J gene TRBJ2-5; 7 bases align to TRBD1. Germline V gives CDR1 SGHAT, CDR2 FQNNGV. The CDR3 is 11 residues long. The V and J ends lost 5 bases and 12 bases, in that order; junction bases with no gene match: 6. The CDR3 nucleotides are TGTGCCAGCAGCCTCTCCGGGACAGAGTACTTC. It encodes CASSLSGTEYF.

The chain uses TRBV20-1 and TRBJ1-1, with TRBD1 matching over 11 bases. Germline V gene data show CDR1 as DFQATT and CDR2 as SNEGSKA (reference sequence). Trimming removed 0 bases from V and 12 bases from J; junction bases left unmatched: 6. CDR3 length: 13 residues. The CDR3 loop reads CSAREWDRGSPFF. The CDR3 nucleotides are TGCAGTGCTAGAGAGTGGGACAGGGGGTCGCCTTTCTTT.

The rearrangement links TRBV10-3 to TRBJ1-4; the D gene is possibly TRBD1 (5 bases). This CDR3 has 14 amino acids. Germline lookup yields CDR1 ENHRY and CDR2 SYGVKD. Trimming cost V 2 bases and J 10 bases, with 14 bases left between them. This chain's CDR3 is CAISESREGGKLFF. CDR3 sequence (DNA): TGTGCCATCAGTGAGAGCAGGGAAGGTGGAAAACTGTTTTTT.

The V gene is TRBV24-1, the J gene TRBJ1-4, with D possibly TRBD1 on 6 matching bases. Trimming pared 3 bases from V and 8 bases from J, leaving 12 bases between. Germline CDR1 reads KGHDR; CDR2 reads SFDVKD. This CDR3 is 14 amino acids long. CDR3 sequence (DNA): TGTGCCACCAGTGATGGGGGGGCCGGGGAAAAACTGTTTTTT. Its translation is CATSDGGAGEKLFF.

This clonotype was seen ten or more times. CDR3 residues: CASSLEQGRGNTIYF. CDR3 sequence (DNA): TGCGCCAGCAGCTTGGAACAGGGCCGAGGAAACACCATATATTTT. V and J are TRBV5-1 and TRBJ1-3, with a weak D call TRBD1 (6 bases). This CDR3 has 15 amino acids. Germline V gene lookup returns CDR1 SGHRS and CDR2 YFSETQ. Trimming removed 0 bases at V and 4 bases at J, with 11 bases between. The whole variable domain, filled in from reference TRBV5-1 and TRBJ1-3, reads KAGVTQTPRYLIKTRGQQVTLSCSPISGHRSVSWYQQTPGQGLQFLFEYFSETQRNKGNFPGRFSGRQFSNSRSEMNVSTLELGDSALYLCASSLEQGRGNTIYFGEGSWLTVV.

There are many counts of this clonotype. The V call is TRBV6-5, the J call TRBJ1-2, with 8 bases matching TRBD1. CDR1 is MNHEY, CDR2 SVGAGI, per germline. V lost 2 bases to trimming and J lost 7 bases; unmatched junction nucleotides: 6. CDR3 length: 14 amino acids. The CDR3 loop reads CASSYQGAGAGYTF. The CDR3 nucleotides are TGTGCCAGCAGTTACCAGGGGGCGGGCGCTGGCTACACCTTC.

V and J are TRBV20-1 and TRBJ1-4, with 7 bases matching TRBD1. CDR3 size: 12 residues. Looked up from germline, CDR1 is DFQATT and CDR2 is SNEGSKA (reference sequence). Trimming removed 3 bases from V and 15 bases from J; junction bases left unmatched: 10. The CDR3 loop is CSASTPGGMVFF. The CDR3 DNA is TGCAGTGCTAGCACGCCAGGGGGAATGGTGTTTTTT.

J is TRBJ1-6 and V is TRBV2; D may be TRBD1 (6 bases). Trimming took 5 bases from V and 9 from J, leaving 11 bases between them. This CDR3 is 13 amino acids long. Germline V gene data show CDR1 as SNHLY and CDR2 as FYNNEI. The CDR3 DNA sequence: TGTGCCAGCAGTCGGGACAATATTTCACCCCTCCACTTT. Translated, it gives CASSRDNISPLHF.

This clonotype was detected many times. This chain's CDR3 is CASSQPYSRKSPLHF. The CDR3 coding sequence is TGCGCCAGCAGCCAGCCTTATAGTCGCAAGTCACCCCTCCACTTT. V and J are TRBV4-1 and TRBJ1-6, with D hard to call. Looked up from germline, CDR1 is MGHRA and CDR2 is YSYEKL. The CDR3 spans 15 residues. V was cut by 3 bases and J by 10 bases, with 16 bases left in between.

The J gene is TRBJ2-7, the V gene TRBV27, with 9 nucleotides matching TRBD1. The CDR3 covers 16 residues. V dropped 5 bases and J dropped 5; count of bases not matched to a gene: 13. Germline V gene lookup returns CDR1 MNHEY and CDR2 SMNVEV (reference sequence). CDR3 protein: CASSPSSWDRAHEQYF. The CDR3 DNA sequence: TGTGCCAGCAGTCCATCATCTTGGGACAGGGCCCACGAGCAGTACTTC.

The chain employs TRBV6-2 or TRBV6-3 and TRBJ2-7; D is perhaps TRBD1 (5 bases). Deletions cut 6 bases from V and 3 bases from J, with 15 bases between. CDR1 and CDR2 from the germline V gene are MNHEY and SVGEGT. The CDR3 consists of 14 residues. Here the CDR3 DNA reads TGTGCCAGCAGGATCCCCGGAGACAGCTACGAGCAGTACTTC. Its translation is CASRIPGDSYEQYF.

This chain links TRBV9 with TRBJ2-5; TRBD2 agrees at 8 bases. Germline loops: CDR1 SGDLS, CDR2 YYNGEE. J gave up 5 bases and V 3 bases, and 6 bases lay outside the gene matches. This CDR3 has 14 amino acids. The CDR3 DNA is TGTGCCAGCAGCGGATCCCGGGAGGGCGAGACCCAGTACTTC. Protein: CASSGSREGETQYF.

This chain joins TRBV14 and TRBJ1-2, with 7 bases lining up with TRBD1. Germline V lookup: CDR1 SGHDN, CDR2 FVKESK. The CDR3 spans 15 residues. V lost 3 bases, J lost 0 bases, and 4 bases stayed unmatched. This CDR3 reads CASSHGTVSNYGYTF. The CDR3 nucleotides are TGTGCCAGCAGCCATGGGACAGTATCTAACTATGGCTACACCTTC.

This clonotype came up a few times. CDR3 nucleotides: TGTGCCAGCAGCCTCACAGGGTATTGGGAGACCCAGTACTTC. Amino acids: CASSLTGYWETQYF. This sequence joins TRBV11-2 and TRBJ2-5; D is possibly TRBD1 (6 bases). V was trimmed by 5 bases and J by 5 bases, leaving 15 bases between them. The CDR3 spans 14 residues. Germline assignment: CDR1 SGHAT and CDR2 FQNNGV. Variable domain in full (rest from reference TRBV11-2 and TRBJ2-5): EAGVAQSPRYKIIEKRQSVAFWCNPISGHATLYWYQQILGQGPKLLIQFQNNGVVDDSQLPKDRFSAERLKGVDSTLKIQPAKLEDSAVYLCASSLTGYWETQYFGPGTRLLVL.

This chain connects TRBV9 to TRBJ2-7, with 7 positions matching TRBD2. The length of the CDR3 is 15 residues. With 1 base clipped from V and 3 bases from J, the junction kept 7 bases outside the gene matches. CDR1 and CDR2 (germline): SGDLS, YYNGEE. This chain's CDR3 is CASSVLTGEGYEQYF. In DNA form, the CDR3 reads TGTGCCAGCAGCGTATTAACTGGGGAGGGCTACGAGCAGTACTTC.

The chain has TRBV20-1 and TRBJ2-5, with D possibly matching TRBD2 (6 bases). Germline loops: CDR1 DFQATT, CDR2 SNEGSKA (reference sequence). The CDR3 has 13 amino acids. CDR3 loop: CSVGGQIQETQYF. The DNA for the CDR3 is TGCAGCGTTGGAGGGCAGATACAAGAGACCCAGTACTTC.

The V and J genes are TRBV10-3 and TRBJ1-2, with 7 bases fitting TRBD1. After removal of 6 bases from V and 6 bases from J, the junction contained 16 bases not matched to a gene. The CDR3 consists of 16 residues. Germline assignment: CDR1 ENHRY and CDR2 SYGVKD. This CDR3 reads CAISPEYNTGVNGYTF. The CDR3 DNA reads as TGTGCCATCAGCCCCGAATATAATACAGGGGTCAATGGCTACACCTTC.

In this sample, this clonotype turned up many times. This rearrangement joins TRBV2 to TRBJ1-3; 7 bases line up with TRBD1. Germline CDR1 is SNHLY and CDR2 is FYNNEI. The CDR3 runs 14 residues. V lost 6 bases and J lost 2; bases outside the gene matches: 4. CDR3 region: CASSADRTGNTIYF. For the CDR3, the DNA is TGTGCCAGCAGCGCGGACAGGACTGGAAACACCATATATTTT.

This clonotype was counted at least ten times. The chain links TRBV7-9 to TRBJ2-7; tentatively, D is TRBD2 (5 bases). The germline V gene encodes CDR1 SEHNR and CDR2 FQNEAQ (reference sequence). There are 17 residues in the CDR3. V was clipped by 5 bases and J by 0 bases, with 20 bases between them. The DNA for the CDR3 is TGTGCCAGCAGCCCGAGAGGGAACACTAGGAGCTCCTACGAGCAGTACTTC. Translating it yields CASSPRGNTRSSYEQYF.

In its sample, this clonotype was seen many times. The chain has TRBV20-1 and TRBJ1-5; D may be TRBD1 (6 bases). Trimming cost V 1 base and J 1 base, with 20 bases left between them. This CDR3 is built from 18 residues. The germline CDR1 and CDR2 sequences are DFQATT and SNEGSKA (reference sequence). CDR3 in DNA: TGCAGTGCTAGAGGCGTCGGAGGGGGGCGTCGGAGCAATCAGCCCCAGCATTTT. Its protein product is CSARGVGGGRRSNQPQHF.

This clonotype was detected once. The chain is built from TRBV20-1 and TRBJ2-6, with 7 bases that match TRBD2. Looked up from germline, CDR1 is DFQATT and CDR2 is SNEGSKA (reference sequence). The CDR3 length is 17 residues. Unmatched junction bases numbered 14, after V lost 5 bases and J lost 4 bases. DNA of the CDR3: TGCAGTGCTGCCATGGGCGGGAGTCACACCGGGGCCAACGTCCTGACTTTC. Amino acid sequence: CSAAMGGSHTGANVLTF.

At least ten counts were recorded for this clonotype. This sequence joins TRBV5-4 and TRBJ2-7, with 8 bases lining up with TRBD1. CDR1 SGHNT and CDR2 YYREEE come from the germline V gene (reference sequence). V was clipped by 1 base and J by 6 bases; unmatched bases: 9. The CDR3 runs to 15 residues. CDR3 coding DNA: TGTGCCAGCAGCTTGAGAGGACAGGGTGTCCGCGAGCAGTACTTC. This codes for CASSLRGQGVREQYF.

This clonotype was recorded once. Relative to the germline gene, one junction end is altered; a read error may explain this. The V gene is TRBV7-3, the J gene TRBJ2-2; possibly TRBD1 for D (5 bases). Germline V gene data show CDR1 as SGHTA and CDR2 as FQGTGA. The CDR3 loop spans 12 amino acids. Here the CDR3 reads CASSHRTGELFF. The DNA for the CDR3 is TGCGCCAGCAGCCATAGGACAGGGGAGCTGTTTTTT.

There are many counts of this clonotype. The rearrangement links TRBV2 to TRBJ2-5, with 9 bases that match TRBD2. The length of the CDR3 is 14 residues. CDR1 and CDR2 from the germline V gene are SNHLY and FYNNEI. Trimming removed 8 bases from V and 3 bases from J; junction bases left unmatched: 7. For the CDR3, the DNA is TGTGCCAGCGGCCGTCTAGCGGGGAAAGAGACCCAGTACTTC. It encodes CASGRLAGKETQYF.

This clonotype has a handful of counts. The chain recombines TRBV29-1 with TRBJ1-1; D is uncertain. Trimming took 7 bases from V and 2 from J, leaving 14 bases between them. Germline values: CDR1 SQVTM, CDR2 ANQGSEA. This CDR3 spans 13 amino acids. CDR3 sequence: CSAGSPGNTEAFF. The CDR3 nucleotides read TGCAGCGCCGGATCCCCTGGTAACACTGAAGCTTTCTTT.

The chain joins TRBV7-2 to TRBJ1-6; 7 bases agree with TRBD1. Germline assignment: CDR1 SGHTA and CDR2 FQGNSA. The CDR3 runs 15 residues. V was clipped by 5 bases and J by 7 bases; unmatched bases: 8. CDR3: CASSARQGGNSPLHF. The CDR3 DNA follows: TGTGCCAGCAGCGCCCGACAGGGAGGGAATTCACCCCTCCACTTT. Full variable domain (missing parts from reference TRBV7-2 and TRBJ1-6): GAGVSQSPSNKVTEKGKDVELRCDPISGHTALYWYRQSLGQGLEFLIYFQGNSAPDKSGLPSDRFSAERTGGSVSTLTIQRTQQEDSAVYLCASSARQGGNSPLHFGNGTRLTVT.

The chain carries TRBV5-1 and TRBJ1-5, with TRBD1 matching over 9 bases. Losses at the gene ends were 3 bases for V and 6 bases for J; bases not matched to a gene: 4. In germline, CDR1 is SGHRS, CDR2 YFSETQ. The CDR3 has 14 residues. The CDR3 nucleotides are TGCGCCAGCAGCTGGACAGGGGTTACTCAGCCCCAGCATTTT. Translation gives CASSWTGVTQPQHF.

This clonotype was detected only a few times. The V call is TRBV25-1, the J call TRBJ1-2; a possible D gene is TRBD1 (5 bases). There are 12 residues in the CDR3. Germline CDR1 and CDR2: MGHDK and SYGVNS. Trimming pared 4 bases from V and 8 bases from J, leaving 11 bases between. The CDR3 DNA follows: TGTGCCAGCAGTGGTGGGACCGTCGGCTACACCTTC. Encoded protein: CASSGGTVGYTF.

The rearrangement joins TRBV20-1 to TRBJ2-7, with TRBD2 matching over 10 bases. V shed 4 bases and J 2 bases; nucleotides not matched to a gene: 5. CDR1 and CDR2 from the germline V gene are DFQATT and SNEGSKA (reference sequence). There are 14 residues in the CDR3. For the CDR3, the DNA is TGCAGTGCTACACTAGCGGGAAAAGCCTACGAGCAGTACTTC. This gives the protein CSATLAGKAYEQYF.

On this clonotype itself: A much bigger clone sits one base away, suggesting this may be a read error. Here the CDR3 omits its conserved ending phenylalanine or tryptophan, so a read error is the likely source. The genes are TRBV5-6 and TRBJ2-2, with 10 nucleotides matching TRBD1. This CDR3 has 14 residues. The V gene end was trimmed by 3 bases and the J gene end by 13 bases; junction bases not matched to a gene: 9. The germline gives CDR1 SGHDT, CDR2 YYEEEE. CDR3 region: CASSWTTGGDGLFL. The CDR3 nucleotides read TGTGCCAGCAGCTGGACGACAGGGGGCGATGGGCTGTTTCTT.

This clonotype was recorded many times. J is TRBJ2-5 and V is TRBV7-9; 11 bases line up with TRBD2. The ends lost 5 bases at V and 2 bases at J; junction bases unmatched: 7. Germline CDR1 and CDR2: SEHNR and FQNEAQ (reference sequence). The CDR3 has 16 residues. CDR3 loop: CASSPVAGGRQETQYF. The CDR3, as DNA: TGTGCCAGCAGCCCAGTAGCGGGAGGGAGGCAAGAGACCCAGTACTTC.